Following are 24 T cell receptor beta chains from one sample sequenced in a study of blood T cell repertoires in COVID-19. Produced via immunoSEQ multiplex PCR; TCRdb's table is partial and in-frame only. The sample holds about 180,000 clones, approximately 90% seen once. The sequenced material came from peripheral blood. The receptors were sampled from a woman in her 30s with acute or convalescent COVID-19.

The rearrangement uses TRBV18 and TRBJ1-2, with 10 bases fitting TRBD1. The CDR3 contains 14 residues. CDR1 and CDR2 (germline): KGHSH, LQKENI. The trim removed 5 bases at V and 4 bases at J, leaving 4 bases unmatched. In nucleotides, the CDR3 is TGTGCCAGCTCAAAGGGACAGGGGACCTATGGCTACACCTTC. Translated: CASSKGQGTYGYTF. Combining the CDR3 with reference TRBV18 and TRBJ1-2 gives the whole variable domain NAGVMQNPRHLVRRRGQEARLRCSPMKGHSHVYWYRQLPEEGLKFMVYLQKENIIDESGMPKERFSAEFPKEGPSILRIQQVVRGDSAAYFCASSKGQGTYGYTFGSGTRLTVV.

This clone was found a few times. The chain is built from TRBV4-1 and TRBJ2-7, with unresolved D. Germline-derived CDR1 and CDR2 are MGHRA and YSYEKL. Between the trimmed V and J ends, which lost 2 bases and 1 base, there was a span of 9 bases. The CDR3 contains 14 residues. The CDR3 nucleotides are TGCGCCAGCAGCCAATCATACGGGTCCTACGAGCAGTACTTC. As protein: CASSQSYGSYEQYF.

The rearrangement joins TRBV5-4 to TRBJ1-1; D is uncertain. Deletions cut 4 bases from V and 0 bases from J, with 13 bases between. The CDR3 is 15 residues long. In germline, CDR1 is SGHNT, CDR2 YYREEE (reference sequence). The CDR3 reads CASSPGGYMNTEAFF. In DNA, the CDR3 is TGTGCCAGCAGCCCGGGCGGGTACATGAACACTGAAGCTTTCTTT.

The chain has TRBV7-6 and TRBJ2-1, with 7 bases fitting TRBD2. CDR3 size: 15 residues. Germline V lookup: CDR1 SGHVS, CDR2 FNYEAQ. The V gene end was trimmed by 5 bases and the J gene end by 9 bases; junction bases not matched to a gene: 13. The chain's CDR3 is CASSKRTSTIGEQFF. The CDR3, as DNA: TGTGCCAGCAGCAAAAGGACTAGTACAATCGGTGAGCAGTTCTTC.

This clone was found once. J is TRBJ2-5 and V is TRBV11-2; 7 nucleotides agree with TRBD2. Germline V gene lookup returns CDR1 SGHAT and CDR2 FQNNGV. The CDR3 spans 17 residues. Germline trimming cut 1 base from V and 0 bases from J; bases unmatched to any gene: 8. CDR3 nucleotides: TGTGCCAGCAGCTTAGGTGGACTAGGAAGGGACCAAGAGACCCAGTACTTC. Its translation: CASSLGGLGRDQETQYF.

This rearrangement joins TRBV30 to TRBJ1-1; D ambiguous. The CDR3 length is 11 residues. V was trimmed by 6 bases and J by 0 bases, leaving 5 bases between them. In germline, CDR1 is GTSNPN, CDR2 SVGIG (reference sequence). CDR3 sequence: CACSVNTEAFF. The CDR3, as DNA: TGTGCCTGCTCAGTGAACACTGAAGCTTTCTTT. Filled out from reference TRBV30 and TRBJ1-1, the complete variable domain reads SQTIHQWPATLVQPVGSPLSLECTVEGTSNPNLYWYRQAAGRGLQLLFYSVGIGQISSEVPQNLSASRPQDRQFILSSKKLLLSDSGFYLCACSVNTEAFFGQGTRLTVV.

The V gene is TRBV18, the J gene TRBJ1-4; maybe TRBD1 (6 bases). V dropped 0 bases and J dropped 8 bases, with 7 bases sitting between them. Germline V gene lookup returns CDR1 KGHSH and CDR2 LQKENI. The CDR3 consists of 13 residues. Written as DNA, the CDR3 is TGTGCCAGCTCACCACCGGGGGCCGAAAAACTGTTTTTT. It yields the protein CASSPPGAEKLFF.

This chain connects TRBV24-1 to TRBJ2-1; 12 nucleotides match TRBD2. J was trimmed by 10 bases and V by 0 bases; bases with no gene match: 3. The CDR3 spans 15 residues. Germline V gives CDR1 KGHDR, CDR2 SFDVKD. The CDR3 DNA sequence: TGTGCCACCAGTGATTTGTTACTAGCGGGAGGAGAGCAGTTCTTC. This translates into CATSDLLLAGGEQFF.

The CDR3 loop reads CASSEPLSGRDANEQFF. As DNA, the CDR3 is TGTGCCAGCAGCGAACCCCTTAGCGGGAGAGATGCGAATGAGCAGTTCTTC. This chain uses TRBV21-1 with TRBJ2-1; the DNA was not compared with TRBD2, the D call given in the table. TRBV21-1 is recorded as a pseudogene. There are 17 residues in the CDR3.

This chain uses TRBV19 with TRBJ1-1; 10 bases align to TRBD1. V gave up 3 bases and J gave up 1 base; unmatched junction bases: 17. The germline V gene has CDR1 LNHDA and CDR2 SQIVND (reference sequence). The CDR3 sequence is 20 residues long. CDR3: CASSITVLRQGATQNTEAFF. In nucleotides, the CDR3 is TGTGCCAGTAGTATTACGGTCTTGAGACAGGGGGCGACCCAGAACACTGAAGCTTTCTTT.

The rearrangement joins TRBV9 to TRBJ2-1; 8 nucleotides agree with TRBD1. This CDR3 has 14 residues. Germline V gives CDR1 SGDLS, CDR2 YYNGEE. Trimming took 4 bases from V and 7 from J; bases not matched to a gene: 7. CDR3 nucleotide sequence: TGTGCCAGCAGCTCCTACCACAGGGGGAATGAGCAGTTCTTC. This encodes CASSSYHRGNEQFF.

The V call is TRBV20-1, the J call TRBJ1-1; 10 nucleotides align to TRBD1. CDR1 and CDR2 from the germline V gene are DFQATT and SNEGSKA (reference sequence). The CDR3 runs to 11 residues. The trim removed 5 bases at V and 11 bases at J, leaving 5 bases unmatched. The CDR3 here is CSAGTGVRAFF. CDR3 coding DNA: TGCAGTGCTGGGACAGGGGTTCGGGCTTTCTTT.

The V and J genes are TRBV19 and TRBJ2-1; 10 bases fit TRBD1. Germline assignment: CDR1 LNHDA and CDR2 SQIVND (reference sequence). V was pared by 7 bases and J by 10 bases, with 10 bases of the junction left unmatched. This CDR3 comprises 14 residues. The CDR3 protein is CASTQTGGLGEQFF. The CDR3, as DNA: TGTGCCAGTACTCAGACAGGGGGCTTAGGGGAGCAGTTCTTC.

This rearrangement joins TRBV28 to TRBJ1-5; D uncertain. V shed 5 bases and J shed 8 bases, with 10 bases lying between them. The CDR3 runs 12 residues. Germline CDR1 is MDHEN and CDR2 is SYDVKM. The CDR3 sequence: CASSLPGEPQHF. CDR3 nucleotide sequence: TGTGCCAGCAGTCTCCCTGGAGAGCCCCAGCATTTT.

This rearrangement joins TRBV5-1 to TRBJ1-2, with 7 nucleotides matching TRBD1. V dropped 0 bases and J dropped 4; count of bases not matched to a gene: 6. CDR1 is SGHRS and CDR2 is YFSETQ in the germline V gene. The CDR3 contains 15 residues. The CDR3 sequence: CASSLVGQSVYGYTF. In nucleotides, the CDR3 is TGCGCCAGCAGCTTGGTGGGACAGAGTGTCTATGGCTACACCTTC.

In nucleotides, the CDR3 is TGCGCCAGCAGCTTGGTCCTGGGAGGGTACAATGAGCAGTTCTTC. Translating it yields CASSLVLGGYNEQFF. The V and J genes are TRBV5-1 and TRBJ2-1, with TRBD2 identical over 7 bases. This CDR3 contains 15 residues. Germline CDR1 reads SGHRS; CDR2 reads YFSETQ. The ends lost 0 bases at V and 4 bases at J; junction bases unmatched: 4. Supplemented by reference TRBV5-1 and TRBJ2-1, the full variable domain reads KAGVTQTPRYLIKTRGQQVTLSCSPISGHRSVSWYQQTPGQGLQFLFEYFSETQRNKGNFPGRFSGRQFSNSRSEMNVSTLELGDSALYLCASSLVLGGYNEQFFGPGTRLTVL.

The CDR3 here is CASWEGLSYEQYF. In nucleotides, the CDR3 is TGCGCCAGCTGGGAGGGACTATCCTACGAGCAGTACTTC. The chain employs TRBV10-2 and TRBJ2-7; TRBD2 aligns across 7 bases. The CDR3 consists of 13 residues. Trimming removed 8 bases from V and 1 base from J; junction bases left unmatched: 5. The germline gives CDR1 WSHSY, CDR2 SAAADI.

The DNA of the CDR3 is TGTGCCAGCAGCCCCGGACAGACCTCAGATACGCAGTATTTT. Protein sequence: CASSPGQTSDTQYF. The genes are TRBV4-2 and TRBJ2-3, with D maybe TRBD1 (6 bases). Trimming cost V 4 bases and J 4 bases, with 12 bases left between them. Looked up from germline, CDR1 is LGHNA and CDR2 is YNFKEQ. This CDR3 comprises 14 residues.

This clone was counted once. V usage is TRBV18 and J usage is TRBJ2-7, with 8 bases fitting TRBD2. V trimming: 5 bases; J trimming: 4 bases; junction bases outside the gene matches: 10. The V gene's germline CDR1 is KGHSH and CDR2 LQKENI. This CDR3 has 15 residues. CDR3 protein: CASSSGGDSMYEQYF. CDR3 nucleotide sequence: TGTGCCAGCTCATCGGGGGGGGATTCGATGTACGAGCAGTACTTC.

V usage is TRBV5-6 and J usage is TRBJ2-7; D is perhaps TRBD2 (6 bases). CDR1 and CDR2 (germline): SGHDT, YYEEEE. This CDR3 is built from 13 residues. Trimming took off 1 base at V and 3 bases at J, with 8 bases between the two ends. CDR3 in amino acids: CASSLSGDYEQYF. DNA for the CDR3: TGTGCCAGCAGCTTGTCGGGGGACTACGAGCAGTACTTC.

The V and J genes are TRBV28 and TRBJ1-6; 7 bases agree with TRBD1. The germline CDR1 and CDR2 sequences are MDHEN and SYDVKM. The CDR3 totals 13 residues. V gave up 6 bases and J gave up 7 bases; unmatched junction bases: 3. CDR3 DNA: TGTGCCAGCAGGGAACAGGGGAATTCACCCCTCCACTTT. Translation: CASREQGNSPLHF.

This chain uses TRBV3-1 (or the pseudogene TRBV3-2) with TRBJ1-1, with unresolved D. In germline, CDR1 is LGHDT, CDR2 YNNKEL (reference sequence). This CDR3 contains 13 residues. The V end lost 3 bases, the J end lost 0 bases, and 5 bases lay between the germline ends. CDR3 protein: CASSQGMNTEAFF. In DNA form, the CDR3 reads TGTGCCAGCAGCCAGGGCATGAACACTGAAGCTTTCTTT.

This clone has only a few counts. The chain combines TRBV11-2 with TRBJ2-7; TRBD1 is a possible D gene (8 bases). The germline gives CDR1 SGHAT, CDR2 FQNNGV. V gave up 11 bases and J gave up 4 bases, with 18 bases separating them. This CDR3 is 13 amino acids long. The CDR3 sequence: CAVQGGNQYEQYF. CDR3 in DNA: TGTGCCGTACAGGGGGGGAATCAGTACGAGCAGTACTTC.

V usage is TRBV10-3 and J usage is TRBJ2-7; TRBD2 matches 10 bases. Germline assignment: CDR1 ENHRY and CDR2 SYGVKD. The length of the CDR3 is 17 residues. Losses at the gene ends were 0 bases for V and 3 bases for J; bases not matched to a gene: 8. The CDR3 reads CAISESLAGLGDYEQYF. The CDR3 DNA reads as TGTGCCATCAGTGAGTCACTAGCGGGACTCGGGGACTACGAGCAGTACTTC.